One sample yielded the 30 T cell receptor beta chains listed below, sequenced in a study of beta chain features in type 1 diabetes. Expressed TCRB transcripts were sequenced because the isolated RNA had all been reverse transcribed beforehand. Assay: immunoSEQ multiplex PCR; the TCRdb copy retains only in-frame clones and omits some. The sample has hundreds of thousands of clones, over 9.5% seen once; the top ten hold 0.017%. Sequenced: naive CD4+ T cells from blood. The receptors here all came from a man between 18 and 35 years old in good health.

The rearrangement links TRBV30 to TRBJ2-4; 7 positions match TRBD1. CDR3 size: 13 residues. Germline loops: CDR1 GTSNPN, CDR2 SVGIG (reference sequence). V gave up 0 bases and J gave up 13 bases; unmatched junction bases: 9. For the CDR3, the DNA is TGTGCCTGGAGTGTCCCAGGGGGTTTAACCCAGTACTTC. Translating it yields CAWSVPGGLTQYF.

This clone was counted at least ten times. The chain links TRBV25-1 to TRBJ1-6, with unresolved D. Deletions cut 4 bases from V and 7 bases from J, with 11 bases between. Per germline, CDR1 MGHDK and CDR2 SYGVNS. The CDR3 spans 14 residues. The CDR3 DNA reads TGTGCCAGCAGTGGGGGAGTCCCCAATTCACCCCTCCACTTT. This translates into CASSGGVPNSPLHF.

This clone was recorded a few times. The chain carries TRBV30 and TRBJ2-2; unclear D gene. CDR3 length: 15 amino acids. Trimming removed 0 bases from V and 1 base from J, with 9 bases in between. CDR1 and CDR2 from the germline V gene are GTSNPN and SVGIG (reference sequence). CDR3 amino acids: CAWSVPNRNTGELFF. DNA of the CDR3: TGTGCCTGGAGTGTACCAAATAGGAACACCGGGGAGCTGTTTTTT. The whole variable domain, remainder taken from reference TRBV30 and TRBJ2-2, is SQTIHQWPATLVQPVGSPLSLECTVEGTSNPNLYWYRQAAGRGLQLLFYSVGIGQISSEVPQNLSASRPQDRQFILSSKKLLLSDSGFYLCAWSVPNRNTGELFFGEGSRLTVL.

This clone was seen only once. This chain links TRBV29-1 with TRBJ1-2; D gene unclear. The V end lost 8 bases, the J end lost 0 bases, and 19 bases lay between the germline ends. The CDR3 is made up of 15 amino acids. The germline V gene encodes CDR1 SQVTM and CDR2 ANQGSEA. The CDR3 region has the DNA TGCAGCACGAGTCCCCGAGTTGCCCCTAACTATGGCTACACCTTC. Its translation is CSTSPRVAPNYGYTF.

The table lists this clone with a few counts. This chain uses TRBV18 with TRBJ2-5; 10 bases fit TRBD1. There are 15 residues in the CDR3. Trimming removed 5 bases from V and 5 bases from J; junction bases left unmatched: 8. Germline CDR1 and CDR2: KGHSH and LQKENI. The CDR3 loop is CASSSPGTGVETQYF. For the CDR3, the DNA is TGTGCCAGCTCATCTCCGGGGACAGGGGTGGAGACCCAGTACTTC.

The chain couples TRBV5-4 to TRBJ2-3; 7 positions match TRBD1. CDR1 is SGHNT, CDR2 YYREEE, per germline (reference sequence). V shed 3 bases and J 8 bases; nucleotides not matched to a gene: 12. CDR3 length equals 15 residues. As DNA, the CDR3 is TGTGCCAGCAGCTGGCGACAGGGAGAGTTGGGTACGCAGTATTTT. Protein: CASSWRQGELGTQYF.

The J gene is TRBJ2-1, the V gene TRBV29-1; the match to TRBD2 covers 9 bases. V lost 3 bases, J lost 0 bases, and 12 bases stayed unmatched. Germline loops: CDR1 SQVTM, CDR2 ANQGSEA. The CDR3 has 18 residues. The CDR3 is CSVEGWLAGPSSYNEQFF. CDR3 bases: TGCAGCGTTGAGGGCTGGCTAGCGGGACCAAGCTCCTACAATGAGCAGTTCTTC.

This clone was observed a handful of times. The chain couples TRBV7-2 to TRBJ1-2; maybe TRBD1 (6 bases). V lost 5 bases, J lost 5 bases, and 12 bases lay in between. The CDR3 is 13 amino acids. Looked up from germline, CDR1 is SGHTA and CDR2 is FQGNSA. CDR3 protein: CASSPITGYGYTF. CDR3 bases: TGTGCCAGCAGCCCCATTACAGGGTATGGCTACACCTTC.

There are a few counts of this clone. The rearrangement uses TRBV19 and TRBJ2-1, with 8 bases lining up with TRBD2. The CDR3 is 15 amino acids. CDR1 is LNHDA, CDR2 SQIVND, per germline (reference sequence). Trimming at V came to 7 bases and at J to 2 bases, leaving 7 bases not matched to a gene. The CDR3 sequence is CASTPRRGAYNEQFF. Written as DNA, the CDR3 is TGTGCCAGTACCCCCCGGCGGGGGGCCTACAATGAGCAGTTCTTC.

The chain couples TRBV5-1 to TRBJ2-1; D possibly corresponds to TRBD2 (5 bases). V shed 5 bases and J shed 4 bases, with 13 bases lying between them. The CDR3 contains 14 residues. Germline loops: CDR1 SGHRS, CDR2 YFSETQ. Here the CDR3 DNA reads TGCGCCAGCAGGAGGCTAGCAGATTACAATGAGCAGTTCTTC. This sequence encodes CASRRLADYNEQFF.

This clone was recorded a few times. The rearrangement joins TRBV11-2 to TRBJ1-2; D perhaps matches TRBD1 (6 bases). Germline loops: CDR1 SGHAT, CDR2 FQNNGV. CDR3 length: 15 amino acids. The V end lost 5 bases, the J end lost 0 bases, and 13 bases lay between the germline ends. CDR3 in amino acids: CASSANRVANYGYTF. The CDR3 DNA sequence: TGTGCCAGCAGCGCAAACAGGGTAGCTAACTATGGCTACACCTTC.

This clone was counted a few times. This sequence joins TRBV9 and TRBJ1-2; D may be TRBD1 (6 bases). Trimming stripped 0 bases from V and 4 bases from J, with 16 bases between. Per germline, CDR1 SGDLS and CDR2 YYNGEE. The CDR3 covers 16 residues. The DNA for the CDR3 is TGTGCCAGCAGCGTAGAGGGGGGGGACTTCATCTATGGCTACACCTTC. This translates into CASSVEGGDFIYGYTF.

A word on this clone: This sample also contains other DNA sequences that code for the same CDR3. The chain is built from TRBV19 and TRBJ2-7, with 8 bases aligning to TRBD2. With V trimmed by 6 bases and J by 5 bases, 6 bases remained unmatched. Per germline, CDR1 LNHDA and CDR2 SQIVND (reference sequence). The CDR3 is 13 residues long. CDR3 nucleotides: TGTGCCAGTAGAGGGAGCGGGAGCCACGAGCAGTACTTC. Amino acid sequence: CASRGSGSHEQYF.

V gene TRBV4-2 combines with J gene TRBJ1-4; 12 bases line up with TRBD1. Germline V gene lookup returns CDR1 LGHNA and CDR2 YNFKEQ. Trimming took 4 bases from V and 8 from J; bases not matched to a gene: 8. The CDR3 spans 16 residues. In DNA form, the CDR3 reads TGTGCCAGCAGCCGGAACCGGGACAGGGGGCTAGAAAAACTGTTTTTT. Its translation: CASSRNRDRGLEKLFF.

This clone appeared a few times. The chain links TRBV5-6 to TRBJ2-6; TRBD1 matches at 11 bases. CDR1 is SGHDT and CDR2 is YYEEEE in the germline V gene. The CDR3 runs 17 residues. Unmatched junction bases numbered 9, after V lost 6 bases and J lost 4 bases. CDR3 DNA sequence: TGTGCCAGCATCCCGGACAGGGGGCTAACCGGGGCCAACGTCCTGACTTTC. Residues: CASIPDRGLTGANVLTF.

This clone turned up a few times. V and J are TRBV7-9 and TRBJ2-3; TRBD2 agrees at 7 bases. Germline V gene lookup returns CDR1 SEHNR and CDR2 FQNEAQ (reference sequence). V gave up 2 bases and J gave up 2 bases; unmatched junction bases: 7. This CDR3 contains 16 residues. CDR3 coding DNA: TGTGCCAGCAGCTTATCTGCTAGCGGTTTCACAGATACGCAGTATTTT. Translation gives CASSLSASGFTDTQYF.

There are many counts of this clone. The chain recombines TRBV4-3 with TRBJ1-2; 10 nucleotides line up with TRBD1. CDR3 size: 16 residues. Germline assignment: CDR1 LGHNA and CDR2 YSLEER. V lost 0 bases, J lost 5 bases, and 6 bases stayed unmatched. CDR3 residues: CASSQDSTGGVYGYTF. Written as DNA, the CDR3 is TGCGCCAGCAGCCAAGACTCGACAGGGGGCGTGTATGGCTACACCTTC.

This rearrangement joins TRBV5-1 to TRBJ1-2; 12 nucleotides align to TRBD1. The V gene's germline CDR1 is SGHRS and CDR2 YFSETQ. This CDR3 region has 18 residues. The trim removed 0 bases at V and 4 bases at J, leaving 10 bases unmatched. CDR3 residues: CASSLAPGQGALGYGYTF. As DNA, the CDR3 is TGCGCCAGCAGCTTGGCCCCGGGACAGGGGGCGCTGGGCTATGGCTACACCTTC.

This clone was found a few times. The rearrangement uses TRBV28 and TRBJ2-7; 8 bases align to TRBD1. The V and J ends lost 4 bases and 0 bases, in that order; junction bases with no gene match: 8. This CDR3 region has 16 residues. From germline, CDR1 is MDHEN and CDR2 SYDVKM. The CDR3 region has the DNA TGTGCCAGCAGTTCGACAGGGGCCCTTAGCTCCTACGAGCAGTACTTC. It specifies CASSSTGALSSYEQYF. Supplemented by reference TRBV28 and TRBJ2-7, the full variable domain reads DVKVTQSSRYLVKRTGEKVFLECVQDMDHENMFWYRQDPGLGLRLIYFSYDVKMKEKGDIPEGYSVSREKKERFSLILESASTNQTSMYLCASSSTGALSSYEQYFGPGTRLTVT.

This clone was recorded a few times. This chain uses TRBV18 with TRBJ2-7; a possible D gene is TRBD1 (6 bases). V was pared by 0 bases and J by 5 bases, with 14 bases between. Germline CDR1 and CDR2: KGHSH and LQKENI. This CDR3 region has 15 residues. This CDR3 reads CASSPPGGLGNEQYF. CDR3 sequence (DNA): TGTGCCAGCTCACCACCAGGGGGTCTCGGGAACGAGCAGTACTTC.

CDR3 in DNA: TGTGCCAGCTCACCGGGACAGGGCGGAAAGGGCGAGCAGTACTTC. This translates into CASSPGQGGKGEQYF. J is TRBJ2-7 and V is TRBV18; the match to TRBD1 covers 9 bases. This CDR3 has 15 amino acids. The trim removed 3 bases at V and 6 bases at J, leaving 9 bases unmatched. The germline CDR1 and CDR2 sequences are KGHSH and LQKENI.

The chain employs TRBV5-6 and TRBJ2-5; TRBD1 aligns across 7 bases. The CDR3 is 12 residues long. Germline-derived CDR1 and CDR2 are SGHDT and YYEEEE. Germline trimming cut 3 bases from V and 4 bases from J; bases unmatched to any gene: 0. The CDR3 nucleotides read TGTGCCAGCAGCTGGACAGGAGAGACCCAGTACTTC. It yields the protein CASSWTGETQYF.

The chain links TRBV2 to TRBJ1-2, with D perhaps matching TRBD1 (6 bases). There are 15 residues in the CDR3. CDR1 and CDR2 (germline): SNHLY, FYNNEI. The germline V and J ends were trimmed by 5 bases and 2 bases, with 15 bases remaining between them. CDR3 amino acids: CASSPPTGRNYGYTF. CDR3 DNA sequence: TGTGCCAGCAGTCCTCCGACAGGCAGAAACTATGGCTACACCTTC.

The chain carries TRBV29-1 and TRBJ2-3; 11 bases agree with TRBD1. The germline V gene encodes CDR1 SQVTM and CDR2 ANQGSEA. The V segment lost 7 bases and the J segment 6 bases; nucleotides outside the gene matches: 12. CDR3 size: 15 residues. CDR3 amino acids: CSASLGTGGSDTQYF. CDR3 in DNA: TGCAGCGCCAGTCTTGGGACAGGGGGTTCGGATACGCAGTATTTT.

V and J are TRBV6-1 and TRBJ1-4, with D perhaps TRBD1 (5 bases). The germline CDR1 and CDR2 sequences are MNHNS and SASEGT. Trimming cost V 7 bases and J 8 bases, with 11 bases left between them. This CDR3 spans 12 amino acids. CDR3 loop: CASNRGTEKLFF. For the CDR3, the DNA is TGTGCCAGCAATCGGGGGACCGAAAAACTGTTTTTT.

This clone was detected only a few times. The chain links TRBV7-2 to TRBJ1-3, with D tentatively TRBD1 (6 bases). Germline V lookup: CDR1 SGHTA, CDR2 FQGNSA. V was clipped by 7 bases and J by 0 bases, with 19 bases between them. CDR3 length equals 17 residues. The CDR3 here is CASTQHRVPHSGNTIYF. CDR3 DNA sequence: TGTGCCAGCACCCAACACAGGGTCCCTCACTCTGGAAACACCATATATTTT.

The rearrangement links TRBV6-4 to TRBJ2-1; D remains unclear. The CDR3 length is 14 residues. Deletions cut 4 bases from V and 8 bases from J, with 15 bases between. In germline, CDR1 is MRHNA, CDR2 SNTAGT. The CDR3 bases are TGTGCCAGCAGTGTAGTGTGGTCGTCCGATGAGCAGTTCTTC. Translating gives CASSVVWSSDEQFF.

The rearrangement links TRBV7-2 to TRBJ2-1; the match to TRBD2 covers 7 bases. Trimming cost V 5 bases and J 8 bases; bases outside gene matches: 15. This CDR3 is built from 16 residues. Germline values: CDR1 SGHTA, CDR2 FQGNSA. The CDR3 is CASSPEVGRAVDEQFF. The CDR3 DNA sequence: TGTGCCAGCAGCCCGGAGGTGGGGAGGGCGGTGGATGAGCAGTTCTTC.

The DNA for the CDR3 is TGTGCCAGCAGCGTCGACCAGGATGGCTACACCTTC. This codes for CASSVDQDGYTF. The chain carries TRBV9 and TRBJ1-2; D remains unclear. Germline assignment: CDR1 SGDLS and CDR2 YYNGEE. V lost 2 bases to trimming and J lost 6 bases, with 8 bases between them. The CDR3 is 12 residues long.

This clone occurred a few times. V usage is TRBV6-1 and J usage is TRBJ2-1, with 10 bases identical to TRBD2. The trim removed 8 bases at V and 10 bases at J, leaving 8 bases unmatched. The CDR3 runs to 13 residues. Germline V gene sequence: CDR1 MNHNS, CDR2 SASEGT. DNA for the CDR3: TGTGCCAGCTGCCTAGAGCGGGGGGGGGAGCAGTTCTTC. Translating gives CASCLERGGEQFF.